This T cell receptor beta chain was sequenced for a study of blood T cell repertoires in COVID-19. Across the study: From the United States, Italy and Spain came samples of acute and convalescent COVID-19. T cells, B-cell-depleted T cells, or PBMCs supplied cDNA or gDNA.

Produced via immunoSEQ multiplex PCR; TCRdb's table is partial and in-frame only. The data contain around 180,000 clones, over 75% of them singletons. Those enrolled in Seattle joined during active infection and were followed longitudinally afterward. The germline gives CDR1 ENHRY, CDR2 SYGVKD. V was shortened by 3 bases and J by 1 base, with 8 bases between the two germline ends. The CDR3 is 14 amino acids. What was sequenced was peripheral blood. The source of this sequence is an elderly man with COVID-19, enrolled during active disease. The V gene is TRBV10-3, the J gene TRBJ2-3; maybe TRBD2 (5 bases). CDR3 region: CAISETAGTDTQYF. DNA for the CDR3: TGTGCCATCAGTGAAACAGCGGGCACAGATACGCAGTATTTT.